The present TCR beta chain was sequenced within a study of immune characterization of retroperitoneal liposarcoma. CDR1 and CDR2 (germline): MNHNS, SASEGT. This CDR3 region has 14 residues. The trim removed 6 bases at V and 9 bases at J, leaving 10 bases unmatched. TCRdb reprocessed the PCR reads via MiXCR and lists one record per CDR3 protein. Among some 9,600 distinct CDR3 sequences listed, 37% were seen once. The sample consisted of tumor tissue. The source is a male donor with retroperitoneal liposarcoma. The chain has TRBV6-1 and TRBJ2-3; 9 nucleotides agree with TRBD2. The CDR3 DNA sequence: TGTGCCAGCAGGGTGCGGGAGGGCCTTCACACGCAGTATTTT. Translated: CASRVREGLHTQYF.